These 28 T cell receptor beta chains originate from one sample sequenced in a study of TIL therapy for anti-PD-1-resistant metastatic lung cancer. The immunoSEQ assay was v3. Measured with immunoSEQ multiplex PCR; TCRdb has only the in-frame clones, and not every one. The profile shows more than 25,000 clones, 72% of them singletons. The sample's time point: pre-treatment sample, taken before nivolumab and TIL therapy. Pleural nodules or supraclavicular lymph nodes made up most of the excised metastases sampled. Source: tumor tissue, taken at baseline. These receptors came from a person aged 25 to 79 with non-small cell lung cancer.

The V and J genes are TRBV4-2 and TRBJ2-1; tentative D call: TRBD1 (6 bases). CDR3 length equals 17 residues. Germline CDR1 LGHNA, CDR2 YNFKEQ. V lost 0 bases and J 3 bases, leaving 15 bases between the germline ends. As DNA, the CDR3 is TGTGCCAGCAGCCAAGAAAGGGGCCAGGGGTACTACAATGAGCAGTTCTTC. Protein sequence: CASSQERGQGYYNEQFF.

The chain uses TRBV7-2 and TRBJ2-6; no definite D call. The CDR3 contains 14 residues. The V end lost 5 bases, the J end lost 1 base, and 6 bases lay between the germline ends. Germline lookup yields CDR1 SGHTA and CDR2 FQGNSA. The CDR3 DNA sequence: TGTGCCAGCAGCCAACCATCTGGGGCCAACGTCCTGACTTTC. It encodes CASSQPSGANVLTF.

The chain has TRBV2 and TRBJ2-4; TRBD1 matches 9 bases. The length of the CDR3 is 15 residues. Germline CDR1 is SNHLY and CDR2 is FYNNEI. The ends lost 8 bases at V and 1 base at J; junction bases unmatched: 6. CDR3 DNA sequence: TGTGCCAGCTTAAATGGACAGGGGGCCAAAAACATTCAGTACTTC. Amino acid sequence: CASLNGQGAKNIQYF. Supplemented by reference TRBV2 and TRBJ2-4, the full variable domain reads EPEVTQTPSHQVTQMGQEVILRCVPISNHLYFYWYRQILGQKVEFLVSFYNNEISEKSEIFDDQFSVERPDGSNFTLKIRSTKLEDSAMYFCASLNGQGAKNIQYFGAGTRLSVL.

This clone was recorded once. The genes are TRBV4-1 and TRBJ2-4; TRBD2 matches 9 bases. The CDR3 is made up of 17 amino acids. J gave up 0 bases and V 3 bases, and 6 bases lay outside the gene matches. Germline V gene data show CDR1 as MGHRA and CDR2 as YSYEKL. CDR3 loop: CASSQVAGDLAKNIQYF. DNA for the CDR3: TGCGCCAGCAGCCAGGTAGCGGGGGACCTAGCCAAAAACATTCAGTACTTC.

The rearrangement joins TRBV10-3 to TRBJ2-1; no clear D. The CDR3 is 11 residues long. Germline V gene lookup returns CDR1 ENHRY and CDR2 SYGVKD. V was clipped by 1 base and J by 5 bases, with 0 bases between them. DNA for the CDR3: TGTGCCATCAGTGAGTACAATGAGCAGTTCTTC. Translated, it gives CAISEYNEQFF.

The gene calls are TRBV20-1 and TRBJ1-2; a possible D gene is TRBD1 (5 bases). The V end lost 2 bases, the J end lost 6 bases, and 7 bases lay between the germline ends. Germline CDR1 and CDR2: DFQATT and SNEGSKA (reference sequence). The CDR3 spans 11 residues. CDR3 DNA: TGCAGTGCTAGATTGGGGGATGGCTACACCTTC. This encodes CSARLGDGYTF.

The chain links TRBV11-2 to TRBJ1-2, with D perhaps TRBD1 (6 bases). The germline V gene has CDR1 SGHAT and CDR2 FQNNGV. V was pared by 2 bases and J by 4 bases, with 14 bases between. This CDR3 has 15 amino acids. The CDR3 sequence: CASSLSRGAGYGYTF. Here the CDR3 DNA reads TGTGCCAGCAGCTTAAGTCGGGGGGCGGGCTATGGCTACACCTTC.

This clone was counted between two and nine times. The chain is built from TRBV5-1 and TRBJ1-4, with D maybe TRBD1 (6 bases). The V end was cut by 0 bases, the J end by 10 bases, with 16 bases between. The CDR3 is 15 amino acids. From germline, CDR1 is SGHRS and CDR2 YFSETQ. CDR3 DNA: TGCGCCAGCAGCTTGGCGTCATTACAGGGAGGAAAACTGTTTTTT. It codes for CASSLASLQGGKLFF.

This clone was detected a few times. The chain is built from TRBV10-3 and TRBJ1-3, with D hard to call. Germline CDR1 ENHRY, CDR2 SYGVKD. Trimming removed 6 bases from V and 0 bases from J, with 6 bases in between. This CDR3 has 13 residues. CDR3 coding DNA: TGTGCCATCAGGGAAAGCTCTGGAAACACCATATATTTT. Its translation: CAIRESSGNTIYF.

As to this clone: Other DNA sequences from this sample encode an identical CDR3 as well. The rearrangement uses TRBV19 and TRBJ1-1, with 7 nucleotides matching TRBD1. Trimming took 6 bases from V and 0 from J; bases not matched to a gene: 4. In germline, CDR1 is LNHDA, CDR2 SQIVND (reference sequence). The CDR3 is 14 amino acids. CDR3 bases: TGTGCCAGTAGCTACAGGGGAATGAACACTGAAGCTTTCTTT. It yields the protein CASSYRGMNTEAFF. The whole variable domain, filled in from reference TRBV19 and TRBJ1-1, reads DGGITQSPKYLFRKEGQNVTLSCEQNLNHDAMYWYRQDPGQGLRLIYYSQIVNDFQKGDIAEGYSVSREKKESFPLTVTSAQKNPTAFYLCASSYRGMNTEAFFGQGTRLTVV.

CDR3 sequence reads: CASSSPGYLNYGYTF. The DNA of the CDR3 is TGTGCCAGCAGCTCGCCAGGGTACCTTAACTATGGCTACACCTTC. This sequence joins TRBV2 and TRBJ1-2; possible D gene TRBD1, 5 bases. Trimming removed 6 bases from V and 1 base from J, with 15 bases in between. Germline V lookup: CDR1 SNHLY, CDR2 FYNNEI. The CDR3 loop spans 15 amino acids. Filled out from reference TRBV2 and TRBJ1-2, the complete variable domain reads EPEVTQTPSHQVTQMGQEVILRCVPISNHLYFYWYRQILGQKVEFLVSFYNNEISEKSEIFDDQFSVERPDGSNFTLKIRSTKLEDSAMYFCASSSPGYLNYGYTFGSGTRLTVV.

There are a few counts of this clone. V usage is TRBV14 and J usage is TRBJ1-1; D is possibly TRBD1 (6 bases). This CDR3 has 14 residues. From germline, CDR1 is SGHDN and CDR2 FVKESK. The V and J ends lost 4 bases and 4 bases respectively, with 13 bases between them. CDR3 sequence reads: CASSPLKGGTEAFF. The CDR3 coding sequence is TGTGCCAGCAGCCCTCTTAAGGGGGGCACTGAAGCTTTCTTT.

This clone was counted between two and nine times. The V gene is TRBV5-4, the J gene TRBJ2-1, with 12 bases matching TRBD2. Germline assignment: CDR1 SGHNT and CDR2 YYREEE (reference sequence). The length of the CDR3 is 14 residues. Unmatched junction bases numbered 10, after V lost 3 bases and J lost 15 bases. This CDR3 is CASSSSGGASRRFF. The CDR3 DNA is TGTGCCAGCAGCTCTAGCGGGGGGGCGTCCAGGCGGTTCTTC.

The J gene is TRBJ2-2, the V gene TRBV30; the match to TRBD2 covers 13 bases. This CDR3 has 16 amino acids. Germline V gene data show CDR1 as GTSNPN and CDR2 as SVGIG (reference sequence). V was pared by 4 bases and J by 4 bases, with 6 bases of the junction left unmatched. CDR3 in amino acids: CAWTYGLAGVTGELFF. The CDR3 nucleotides are TGTGCCTGGACCTACGGACTAGCGGGGGTCACCGGGGAGCTGTTTTTT.

CDR3 sequence (DNA): TGTGCCAGCAGCTTAAGCGATGAGCAGTTCTTC. It codes for CASSLSDEQFF. This rearrangement joins TRBV11-2 to TRBJ2-1; unclear D gene. Trimming stripped 2 bases from V and 8 bases from J, with 4 bases between. Germline values: CDR1 SGHAT, CDR2 FQNNGV. This CDR3 is built from 11 residues.

This clone turned up a few times. This chain links TRBV27 with TRBJ2-4, with 10 bases that match TRBD1. Germline-derived CDR1 and CDR2 are MNHEY and SMNVEV (reference sequence). The V and J ends lost 6 bases and 7 bases, in that order; junction bases with no gene match: 6. The CDR3 has 14 amino acids. CDR3 in DNA: TGTGCCAGCAGAGCCGCGACAGGGGGCAACATTCAGTACTTC. It encodes CASRAATGGNIQYF.

CDR3 region: CAKSTMAGEGGYTF. The CDR3 bases are TGTGCCAAAAGTACCATGGCCGGGGAAGGTGGCTACACCTTC. The chain recombines TRBV2 with TRBJ1-2; D is ambiguous. The CDR3 runs to 14 residues. From germline, CDR1 is SNHLY and CDR2 FYNNEI. Trimming left V 10 bases short and J 7 bases short, with 22 bases between.

The V gene is TRBV11-1, the J gene TRBJ2-5, with a possible D match to TRBD2 (6 bases). The CDR3 runs 13 residues. Trimming pared 5 bases from V and 9 bases from J, leaving 16 bases between. Germline loops: CDR1 SGHAT, CDR2 FQDESV (reference sequence). The CDR3 region is CASSPGARDPQYF. The DNA of the CDR3 is TGTGCCAGCAGCCCGGGAGCCCGGGATCCCCAGTACTTC. The whole variable domain, remainder taken from reference TRBV11-1 and TRBJ2-5, is EAEVAQSPRYKITEKSQAVAFWCDPISGHATLYWYRQILGQGPELLVQFQDESVVDDSQLPKDRFSAERLKGVDSTLKIQPAELGDSAMYLCASSPGARDPQYFGPGTRLLVL.

This clone came up a few times. V usage is TRBV9 and J usage is TRBJ1-2; 7 bases map to TRBD1. The length of the CDR3 is 15 residues. V dropped 4 bases and J dropped 2; count of bases not matched to a gene: 8. Per germline, CDR1 SGDLS and CDR2 YYNGEE. CDR3 DNA sequence: TGTGCCAGCAGCTACCCATTGACAGGGAACTATGGCTACACCTTC. Amino acids: CASSYPLTGNYGYTF. Complete variable domain (other parts from reference TRBV9 and TRBJ1-2): DSGVTQTPKHLITATGQRVTLRCSPRSGDLSVYWYQQSLDQGLQFLIQYYNGEERAKGNILERFSAQQFPDLHSELNLSSLELGDSALYFCASSYPLTGNYGYTFGSGTRLTVV.

The rearrangement uses TRBV5-1 and TRBJ2-5, with D perhaps TRBD1 or TRBD2 (5 bases each). Gene TRBJ2-7 matches the end of the DNA better, so the J call may be wrong. Germline V lookup: CDR1 SGHRS, CDR2 YFSETQ. The CDR3 loop spans 14 amino acids. DNA for the CDR3: TGCGCCAGCAGCTCCGAGGGGCAGTCCTACGAGCAGTACTTC. Protein: CASSSEGQSYEQYF.

The chain recombines TRBV5-6 with TRBJ1-3; a possible D gene is TRBD1 (5 bases). Germline CDR1 reads SGHDT; CDR2 reads YYEEEE. The germline V and J ends were trimmed by 0 bases and 7 bases, with 8 bases remaining between them. CDR3 length: 13 residues. The CDR3 reads CASSLGGRNTIYF. The CDR3 DNA follows: TGTGCCAGCAGCTTGGGGGGGAGGAACACCATATATTTT.

This rearrangement joins TRBV6-1 to TRBJ1-6, with 10 bases aligning to TRBD1. The CDR3 runs 14 residues. Germline CDR1 reads MNHNS; CDR2 reads SASEGT. V shed 4 bases, J shed 9 bases, and the junction held 3 bases outside the gene matches. Here the CDR3 DNA reads TGTGCCAGCAGTGCCCGGGACAGGGGTTCACCCCTCCACTTT. Protein product: CASSARDRGSPLHF.

CDR3 sequence: CSVGTGTGGTEAFF. CDR3 sequence (DNA): TGCAGCGTCGGAACCGGGACAGGGGGCACTGAAGCTTTCTTT. This chain uses TRBV29-1 with TRBJ1-1; 11 nucleotides align to TRBD1. The germline V gene encodes CDR1 SQVTM and CDR2 ANQGSEA. J gave up 4 bases and V 6 bases, and 7 bases lay outside the gene matches. This CDR3 contains 14 residues.

The chain carries TRBV7-6 and TRBJ2-3; TRBD2 matches at 8 bases. V was clipped by 4 bases and J by 5 bases; unmatched bases: 8. Germline V gives CDR1 SGHVS, CDR2 FNYEAQ. The CDR3 has 15 residues. The CDR3 reads CASSSSGTRGDTQYF. Here the CDR3 DNA reads TGTGCCAGCAGCTCCTCCGGGACTAGAGGAGATACGCAGTATTTT.

The chain joins TRBV2 to TRBJ1-5, with 10 bases that match TRBD1. V lost 7 bases to trimming and J lost 4 bases; unmatched junction nucleotides: 4. In germline, CDR1 is SNHLY, CDR2 FYNNEI. There are 14 residues in the CDR3. The CDR3 here is CASTLGQGNQPQHF. In DNA form, the CDR3 reads TGTGCCAGCACCCTGGGACAGGGGAATCAGCCCCAGCATTTT. Full variable domain (remainder filled in from reference TRBV2 and TRBJ1-5): EPEVTQTPSHQVTQMGQEVILRCVPISNHLYFYWYRQILGQKVEFLVSFYNNEISEKSEIFDDQFSVERPDGSNFTLKIRSTKLEDSAMYFCASTLGQGNQPQHFGDGTRLSIL.

The chain is built from TRBV5-1 and TRBJ1-2; no firm D call. The CDR3 is made up of 14 amino acids. The V gene lost 0 bases and the J gene lost 2 bases, with 8 bases spanning the gap. The germline CDR1 and CDR2 sequences are SGHRS and YFSETQ. DNA of the CDR3: TGCGCCAGCAGCTTGGGAGGTGAAAACTATGGCTACACCTTC. Translated: CASSLGGENYGYTF. Looking up the rest from reference TRBV5-1 and TRBJ1-2 gives the full variable domain: KAGVTQTPRYLIKTRGQQVTLSCSPISGHRSVSWYQQTPGQGLQFLFEYFSETQRNKGNFPGRFSGRQFSNSRSEMNVSTLELGDSALYLCASSLGGENYGYTFGSGTRLTVV.

The chain joins TRBV5-4 to TRBJ2-7, with TRBD2 as a possible D gene (5 bases). V was pared by 4 bases and J by 5 bases, with 13 bases between. The germline CDR1 and CDR2 sequences are SGHNT and YYREEE (reference sequence). The CDR3 contains 13 residues. DNA of the CDR3: TGTGCCAGCAGCAACGTAGCGTCGCACGAGCAGTACTTC. This translates into CASSNVASHEQYF.

The chain combines TRBV5-1 with TRBJ2-1, with 11 bases that match TRBD2. The length of the CDR3 is 14 residues. Germline V lookup: CDR1 SGHRS, CDR2 YFSETQ. With 3 bases clipped from V and 5 bases from J, the junction kept 1 base outside the gene matches. The CDR3 DNA sequence: TGCGCCAGCAGCTCTAGCGGGGGGCACAATGAGCAGTTCTTC. It is translated as CASSSSGGHNEQFF.